This TCR beta chain stems from a study of OX40 agonist ivuxolimab in advanced cancers. The wider study: One patient with hepatocellular carcinoma and two with cutaneous melanoma, three in all, had partial responses. Study outcomes and limitations: Both CD4+ and CD8+ T cell populations in blood had undergone clonal expansion by week 6 at 0.1 to 3.0 mg/kg. Certain nonresponding patients likewise had low normalized T-cell clonal expansion.

The assay was immunoSEQ multiplex PCR, and TCRdb's table has in-frame clones only and misses some. In the table there are about 77,000 clones, about 86% of which are singletons. The ends lost 1 base at V and 0 bases at J; junction bases unmatched: 3. Germline CDR1 reads GTSNPN; CDR2 reads SVGIG (reference sequence). The CDR3 totals 14 residues. On this clone itself: Its antigen remains unknown.

The TCR sequence derives from an adult with an advanced solid tumor such as melanoma, head and neck, liver or kidney cancer. The sequencing here drew on CD4+ or CD8+ T cells sorted from blood, taken in a trial of the OX40 agonist ivuxolimab. The genes are TRBV30 and TRBJ2-7; 7 nucleotides align to TRBD1. CDR3 in DNA: TGTGCCTGGAGTGCGCAGGGGGTCTCCTACGAGCAGTACTTC. Its protein is CAWSAQGVSYEQYF.